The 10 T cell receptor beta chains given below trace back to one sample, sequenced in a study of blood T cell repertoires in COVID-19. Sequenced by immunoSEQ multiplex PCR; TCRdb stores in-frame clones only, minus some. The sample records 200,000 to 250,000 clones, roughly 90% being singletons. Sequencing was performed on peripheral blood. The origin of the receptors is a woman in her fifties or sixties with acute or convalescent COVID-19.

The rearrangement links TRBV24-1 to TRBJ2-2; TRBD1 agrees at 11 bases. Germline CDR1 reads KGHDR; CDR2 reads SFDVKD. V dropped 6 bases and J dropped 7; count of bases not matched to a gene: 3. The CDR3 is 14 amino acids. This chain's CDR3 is CATSWTGGIGELFF. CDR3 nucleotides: TGTGCCACCAGTTGGACAGGGGGCATCGGGGAGCTGTTTTTT.

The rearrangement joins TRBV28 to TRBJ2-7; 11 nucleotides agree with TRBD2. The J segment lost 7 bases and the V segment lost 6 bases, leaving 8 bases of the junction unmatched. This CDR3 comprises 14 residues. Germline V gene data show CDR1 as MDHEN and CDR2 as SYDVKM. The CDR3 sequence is CASSPSGRSGEQYF. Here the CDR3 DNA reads TGTGCCAGCAGCCCTAGCGGGAGGTCGGGGGAGCAGTACTTC.

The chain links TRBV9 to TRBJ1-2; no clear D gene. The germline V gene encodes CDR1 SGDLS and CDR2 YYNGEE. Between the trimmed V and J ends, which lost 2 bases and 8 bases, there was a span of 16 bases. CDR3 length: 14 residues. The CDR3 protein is CASSVDYTPSGYTF. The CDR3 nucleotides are TGTGCCAGCAGCGTCGACTACACCCCGTCGGGCTACACCTTC.

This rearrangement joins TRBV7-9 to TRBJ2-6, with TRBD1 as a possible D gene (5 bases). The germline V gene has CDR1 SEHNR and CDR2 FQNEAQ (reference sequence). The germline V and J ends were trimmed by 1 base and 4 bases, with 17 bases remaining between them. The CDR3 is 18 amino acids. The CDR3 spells CASSLGFVQGSGANVLTF. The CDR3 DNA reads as TGTGCCAGCAGCTTAGGATTTGTGCAGGGTTCGGGGGCCAACGTCCTGACTTTC.

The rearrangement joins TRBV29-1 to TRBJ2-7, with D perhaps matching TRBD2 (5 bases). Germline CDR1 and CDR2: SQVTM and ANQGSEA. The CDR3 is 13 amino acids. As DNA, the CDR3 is TGCATCACCATTGGAGGTAGGGCCTACGAGCAGTACTTC. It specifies CITIGGRAYEQYF.

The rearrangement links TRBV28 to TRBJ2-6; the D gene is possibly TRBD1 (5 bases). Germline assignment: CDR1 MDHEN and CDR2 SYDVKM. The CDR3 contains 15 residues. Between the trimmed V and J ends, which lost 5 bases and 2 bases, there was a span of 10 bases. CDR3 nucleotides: TGTGCCAGCAGTCAAGGGGCGGCTGGGGCCAACGTCCTGACTTTC. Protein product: CASSQGAAGANVLTF.

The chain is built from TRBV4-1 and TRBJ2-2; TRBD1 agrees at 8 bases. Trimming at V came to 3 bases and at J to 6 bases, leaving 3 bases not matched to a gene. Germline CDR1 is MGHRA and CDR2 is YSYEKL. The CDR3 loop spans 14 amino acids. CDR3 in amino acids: CASSQDRAPGELFF. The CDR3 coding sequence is TGCGCCAGCAGCCAGGACAGGGCGCCCGGGGAGCTGTTTTTT.

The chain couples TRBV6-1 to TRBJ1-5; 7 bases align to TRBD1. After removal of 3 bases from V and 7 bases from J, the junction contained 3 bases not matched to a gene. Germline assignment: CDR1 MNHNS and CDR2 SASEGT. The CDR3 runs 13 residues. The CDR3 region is CASSETGRQPQHF. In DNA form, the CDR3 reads TGTGCCAGCAGTGAGACAGGGAGGCAGCCCCAGCATTTT.

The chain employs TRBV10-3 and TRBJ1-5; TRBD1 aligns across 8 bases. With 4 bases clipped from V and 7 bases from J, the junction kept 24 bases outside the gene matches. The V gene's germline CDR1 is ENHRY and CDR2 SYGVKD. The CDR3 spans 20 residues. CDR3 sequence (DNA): TGTGCCATCAGTGCTCAAAACCTACACACCGGGACAGGACTTGGGCAGCCCCAGCATTTT. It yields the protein CAISAQNLHTGTGLGQPQHF.

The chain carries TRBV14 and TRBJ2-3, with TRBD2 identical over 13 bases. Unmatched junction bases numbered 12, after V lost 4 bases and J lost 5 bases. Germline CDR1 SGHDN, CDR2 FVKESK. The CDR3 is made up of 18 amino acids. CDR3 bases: TGTGCCAGCAGCCCCTCTCTACTAGCGGGAGGGCCCGGAGATACGCAGTATTTT. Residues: CASSPSLLAGGPGDTQYF.